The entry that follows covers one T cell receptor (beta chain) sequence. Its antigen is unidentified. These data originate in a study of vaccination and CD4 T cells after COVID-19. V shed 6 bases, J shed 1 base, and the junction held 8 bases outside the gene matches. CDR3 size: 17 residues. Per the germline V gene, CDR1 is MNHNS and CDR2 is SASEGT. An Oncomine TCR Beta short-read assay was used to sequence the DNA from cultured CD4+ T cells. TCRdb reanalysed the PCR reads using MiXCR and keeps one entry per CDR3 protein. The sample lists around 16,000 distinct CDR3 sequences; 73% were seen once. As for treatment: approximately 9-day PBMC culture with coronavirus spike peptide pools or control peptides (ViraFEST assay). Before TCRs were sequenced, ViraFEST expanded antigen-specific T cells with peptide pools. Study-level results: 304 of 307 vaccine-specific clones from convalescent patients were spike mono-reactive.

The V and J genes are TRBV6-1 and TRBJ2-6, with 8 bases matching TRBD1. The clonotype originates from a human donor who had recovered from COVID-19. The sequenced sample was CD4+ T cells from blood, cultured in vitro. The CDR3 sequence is CASSTGGLLSGANVLTF. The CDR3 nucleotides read TGTGCCAGCAGCACAGGGGGTTTACTGTCTGGGGCCAACGTCCTGACTTTC.